Listed below are T cell receptor beta chains from one sample, sequenced in a study of OX40 agonist ivuxolimab in advanced cancers. Sequencing was performed with immunoSEQ multiplex PCR; in TCRdb, only in-frame clones are kept and a portion is missing. The table lists fewer than 85,000 clones, approximately 90% of them singletons. Sequences were derived from CD4+ or CD8+ T cells sorted from blood, sampled in a trial of the OX40 agonist ivuxolimab. Source of these receptors: an adult with an advanced solid tumor such as melanoma, head and neck, liver or kidney cancer. CDR3s include the opening cysteine and the closing phenylalanine or tryptophan. Fields, in order: D gene, V gene, clone size, J gene, CDR3 protein. A D gene is named only where the DNA matches it firmly. Size is stated for part of the rows, as once, few or many counts, or as a class when the clone is expanded.

D: .
V: TRBV6-1
size: .
J: TRBJ2-1
CDR3: CASSRRGLEYNEQFF

D: .
V: TRBV19
size: .
J: TRBJ2-7
CDR3: CASSAAVSSYEQYF

D: TRBD1
V: TRBV7-8
size: .
J: TRBJ1-5
CDR3: CASSRYKSGGAFAQPQHF

D: .
V: TRBV29-1
size: few
J: TRBJ2-1
CDR3: CSGLSGPSYNEQFF

D: TRBD1
V: TRBV28
size: .
J: TRBJ1-1
CDR3: CASSSPTGGLTEAFF

D: .
V: TRBV6-5
size: .
J: TRBJ2-6
CDR3: CASSYQAAGANVLTF

D: .
V: TRBV19
size: .
J: TRBJ1-1
CDR3: CASSTQGKSEAFF

D: .
V: TRBV27
size: .
J: TRBJ2-4
CDR3: CASSLSAGVAKNIQYF

D: .
V: TRBV28
size: .
J: TRBJ2-7
CDR3: CASIGQGSGSYEQYF

D: TRBD2
V: TRBV7-9
size: .
J: TRBJ2-1
CDR3: CASSTTAGLGDEQFF

D: .
V: TRBV18
size: .
J: TRBJ2-3
CDR3: CASSPAGVTDTQYF

D: .
V: TRBV18
size: once
J: TRBJ1-3
CDR3: CASSPDPSGNTIYF

D: TRBD1
V: TRBV5-1
size: .
J: TRBJ2-7
CDR3: CASSLGTRDRVDEQYF

D: TRBD1
V: TRBV19
size: once
J: TRBJ2-7
CDR3: CASTPTGQPYEQYF

D: .
V: TRBV7-8
size: .
J: TRBJ2-6
CDR3: CASSFGGYPQSRANVLTF

D: TRBD2
V: TRBV2
size: .
J: TRBJ2-2
CDR3: CASSEQSGVSGELFF

D: TRBD1
V: TRBV7-7
size: .
J: TRBJ2-5
CDR3: CASSLRPGGETQYF

D: .
V: TRBV10-3
size: .
J: TRBJ2-7
CDR3: CAIGPKASTGRPTYEQYF

D: .
V: TRBV5-4
size: .
J: TRBJ2-3
CDR3: CASSLADRARTDTQYF

D: TRBD2
V: TRBV7-8
size: .
J: TRBJ2-7
CDR3: CASRPSGSGTYEQYF